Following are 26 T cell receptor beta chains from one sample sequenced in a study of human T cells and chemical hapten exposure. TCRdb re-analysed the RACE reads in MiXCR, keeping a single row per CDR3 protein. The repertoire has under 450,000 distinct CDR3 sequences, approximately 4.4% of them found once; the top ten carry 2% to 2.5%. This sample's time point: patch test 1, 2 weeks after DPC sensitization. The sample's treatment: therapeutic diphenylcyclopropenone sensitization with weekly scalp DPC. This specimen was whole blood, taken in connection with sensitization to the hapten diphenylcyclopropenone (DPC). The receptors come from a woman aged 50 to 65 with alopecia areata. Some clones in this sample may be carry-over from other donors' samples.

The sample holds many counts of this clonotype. The CDR3 nucleotides are TGTGCCAGCAGTGGGGCGTCCCGTCCGTGGGACGCTGAAGCTTTCTTT. It translates to CASSGASRPWDAEAFF. This chain joins TRBV6-2 or TRBV6-3 and TRBJ1-1; D possibly corresponds to TRBD1 (5 bases). The CDR3 has 16 residues. Trimming removed 5 bases at V and 6 bases at J, with 22 bases between. Germline-derived CDR1 and CDR2 are MNHEY and SVGEGT.

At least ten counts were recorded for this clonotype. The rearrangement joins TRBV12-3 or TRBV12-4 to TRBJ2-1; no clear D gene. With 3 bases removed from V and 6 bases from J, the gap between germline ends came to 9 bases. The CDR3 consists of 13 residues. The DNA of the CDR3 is TGTGCCAGCAGTTTTTCAGCGATCAATGAGCAGTTCTTC. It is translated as CASSFSAINEQFF.

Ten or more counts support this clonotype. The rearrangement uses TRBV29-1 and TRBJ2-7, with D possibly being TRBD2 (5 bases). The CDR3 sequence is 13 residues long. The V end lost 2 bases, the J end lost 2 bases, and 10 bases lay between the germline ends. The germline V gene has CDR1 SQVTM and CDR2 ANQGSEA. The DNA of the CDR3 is TGCAGCGTTGAATCGGCCGGGACCTACGAGCAGTACTTC. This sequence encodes CSVESAGTYEQYF.

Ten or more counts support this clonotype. The CDR3 here is CASSLTAGAGRNEQYF. CDR3 nucleotide sequence: TGTGCCAGCAGCTTAACGGCGGGAGCGGGCAGGAACGAGCAGTACTTC. The chain couples TRBV7-9 to TRBJ2-7; 7 bases are shared with TRBD2. The CDR3 has 16 amino acids. Germline CDR1 is SEHNR and CDR2 is FQNEAQ (reference sequence). The V segment lost 2 bases and the J segment 5 bases; nucleotides outside the gene matches: 12.

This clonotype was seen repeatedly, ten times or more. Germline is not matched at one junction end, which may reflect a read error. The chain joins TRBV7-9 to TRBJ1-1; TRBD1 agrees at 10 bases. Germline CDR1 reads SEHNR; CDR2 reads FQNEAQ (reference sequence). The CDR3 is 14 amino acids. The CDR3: CASSSPGQGTEAFF. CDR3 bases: TGCGCCAGCAGCTCACCGGGACAGGGGACTGAAGCTTTCTTT.

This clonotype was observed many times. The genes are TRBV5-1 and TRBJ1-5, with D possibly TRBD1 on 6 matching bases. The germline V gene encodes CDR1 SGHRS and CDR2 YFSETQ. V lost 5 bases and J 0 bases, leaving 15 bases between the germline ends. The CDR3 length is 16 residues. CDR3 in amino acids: CASSRDTRYSNQPQHF. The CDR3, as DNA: TGCGCCAGCAGTCGGGACACCCGGTATAGCAATCAGCCCCAGCATTTT.

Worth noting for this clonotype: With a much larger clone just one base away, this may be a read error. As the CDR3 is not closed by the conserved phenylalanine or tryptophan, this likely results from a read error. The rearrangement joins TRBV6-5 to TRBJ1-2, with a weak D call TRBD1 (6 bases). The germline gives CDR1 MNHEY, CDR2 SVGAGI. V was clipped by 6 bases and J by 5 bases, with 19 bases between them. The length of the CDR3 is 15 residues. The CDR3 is CASSSKRTDTYGYTL. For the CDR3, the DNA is TGTGCCAGCAGCTCCAAACGGACAGATACTTATGGCTACACCTTA.

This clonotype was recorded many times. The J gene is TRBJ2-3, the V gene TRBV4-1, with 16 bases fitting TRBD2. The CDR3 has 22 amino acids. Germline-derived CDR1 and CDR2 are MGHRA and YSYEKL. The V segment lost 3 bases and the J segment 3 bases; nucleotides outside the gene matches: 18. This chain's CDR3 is CASSQPPMNAGTSGRATDTQYF. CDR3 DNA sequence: TGCGCCAGCAGCCAGCCCCCAATGAACGCCGGGACTAGCGGGAGGGCAACAGATACGCAGTATTTT.

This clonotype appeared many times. The chain's CDR3 is CAISESGFTSGYGYTF. The CDR3, as DNA: TGTGCCATCAGTGAGTCGGGCTTTACCTCGGGGTATGGCTACACCTTC. V gene TRBV10-3 combines with J gene TRBJ1-2; D ambiguous. Germline V gene lookup returns CDR1 ENHRY and CDR2 SYGVKD. CDR3 length: 16 residues. Deletions cut 0 bases from V and 5 bases from J, with 16 bases between.

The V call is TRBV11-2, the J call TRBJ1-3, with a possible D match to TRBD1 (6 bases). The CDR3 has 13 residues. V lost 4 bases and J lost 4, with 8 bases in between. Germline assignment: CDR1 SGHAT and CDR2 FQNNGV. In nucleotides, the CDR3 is TGTGCCAGCAGCTCCAGGGGAGGAAACACCATATATTTT. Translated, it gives CASSSRGGNTIYF.

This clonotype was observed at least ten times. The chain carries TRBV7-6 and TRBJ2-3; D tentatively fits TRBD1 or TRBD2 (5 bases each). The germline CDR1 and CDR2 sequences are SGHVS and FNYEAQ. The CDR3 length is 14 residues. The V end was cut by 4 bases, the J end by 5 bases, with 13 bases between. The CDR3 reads CASSYRDAEDTQYF. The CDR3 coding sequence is TGTGCCAGCAGCTACCGGGACGCTGAAGATACGCAGTATTTT.

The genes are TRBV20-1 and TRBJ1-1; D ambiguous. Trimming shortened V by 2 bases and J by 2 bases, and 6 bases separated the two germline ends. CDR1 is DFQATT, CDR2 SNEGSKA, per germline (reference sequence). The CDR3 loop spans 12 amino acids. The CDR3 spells CSARIVNTEAFF. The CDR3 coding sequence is TGCAGTGCTAGAATTGTCAACACTGAAGCTTTCTTT.

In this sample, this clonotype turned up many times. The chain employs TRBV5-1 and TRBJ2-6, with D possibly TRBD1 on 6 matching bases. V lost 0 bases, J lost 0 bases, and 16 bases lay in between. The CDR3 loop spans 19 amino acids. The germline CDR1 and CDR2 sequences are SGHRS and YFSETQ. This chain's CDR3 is CASSLDGRGTHSGANVLTF. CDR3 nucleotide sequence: TGCGCCAGCAGCTTGGATGGCAGGGGAACCCACTCTGGGGCCAACGTCCTGACTTTC.

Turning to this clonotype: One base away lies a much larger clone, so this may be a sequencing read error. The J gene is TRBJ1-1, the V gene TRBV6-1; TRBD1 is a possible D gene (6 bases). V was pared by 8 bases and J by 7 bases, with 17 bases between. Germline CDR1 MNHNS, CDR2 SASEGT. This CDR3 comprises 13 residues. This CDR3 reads CASLVGGGSEAFF. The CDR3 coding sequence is TGTGCCAGCCTGGTGGGGGGCGGGAGTGAAGCTTTCTTT.

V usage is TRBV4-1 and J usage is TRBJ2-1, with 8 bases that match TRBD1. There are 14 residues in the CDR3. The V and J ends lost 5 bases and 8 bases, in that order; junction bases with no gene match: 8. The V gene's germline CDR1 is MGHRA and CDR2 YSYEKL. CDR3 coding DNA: TGCGCCAGCAGCACCCGGACAGGGATTTATGAGCAGTTCTTC. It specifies CASSTRTGIYEQFF.

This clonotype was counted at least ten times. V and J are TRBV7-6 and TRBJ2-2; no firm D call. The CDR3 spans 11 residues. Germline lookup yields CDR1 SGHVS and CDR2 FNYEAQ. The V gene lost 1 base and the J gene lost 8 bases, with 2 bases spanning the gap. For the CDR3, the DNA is TGTGCCAGCAGCTTAGTAGGGGAGCTGTTTTTT. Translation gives CASSLVGELFF.

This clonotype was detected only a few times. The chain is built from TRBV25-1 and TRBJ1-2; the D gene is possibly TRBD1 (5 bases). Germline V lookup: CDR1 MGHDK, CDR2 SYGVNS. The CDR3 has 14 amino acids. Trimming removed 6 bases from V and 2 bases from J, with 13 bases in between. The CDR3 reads CASRGGFENYGYTF. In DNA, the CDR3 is TGTGCCAGCAGGGGGGGGTTCGAAAACTATGGCTACACCTTC.

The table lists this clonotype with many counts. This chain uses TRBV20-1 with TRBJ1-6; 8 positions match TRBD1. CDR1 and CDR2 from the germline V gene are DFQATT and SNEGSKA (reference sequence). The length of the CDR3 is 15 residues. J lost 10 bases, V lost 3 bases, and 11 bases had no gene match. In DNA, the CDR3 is TGCAGTGCTAGCATTTTGGACAGGGTTCAGTCACCCCTCCACTTT. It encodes CSASILDRVQSPLHF.

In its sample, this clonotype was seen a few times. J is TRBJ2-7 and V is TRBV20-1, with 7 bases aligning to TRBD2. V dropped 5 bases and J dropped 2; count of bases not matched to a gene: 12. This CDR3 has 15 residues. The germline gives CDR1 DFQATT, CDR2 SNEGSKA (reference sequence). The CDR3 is CSAGDGGGSPYEQYF. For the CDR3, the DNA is TGCAGTGCTGGGGACGGCGGGGGTTCGCCCTACGAGCAGTACTTC.

The CDR3 sequence is CASSARTDAGELFF. CDR3 bases: TGCGCCAGCAGCGCCCGGACAGACGCCGGGGAGCTGTTTTTT. This chain connects TRBV5-1 to TRBJ2-2; D perhaps matches TRBD1 (6 bases). Trimming cost V 4 bases and J 6 bases, with 13 bases left between them. The CDR3 is 14 amino acids. Germline lookup yields CDR1 SGHRS and CDR2 YFSETQ.

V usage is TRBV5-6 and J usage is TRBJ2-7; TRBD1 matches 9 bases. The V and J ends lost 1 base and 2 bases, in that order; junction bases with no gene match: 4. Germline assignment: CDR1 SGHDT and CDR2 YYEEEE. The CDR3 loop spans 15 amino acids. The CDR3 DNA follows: TGTGCCAGCAGCTTGCCGGGACAGGGACCCTACGAGCAGTACTTC. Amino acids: CASSLPGQGPYEQYF.

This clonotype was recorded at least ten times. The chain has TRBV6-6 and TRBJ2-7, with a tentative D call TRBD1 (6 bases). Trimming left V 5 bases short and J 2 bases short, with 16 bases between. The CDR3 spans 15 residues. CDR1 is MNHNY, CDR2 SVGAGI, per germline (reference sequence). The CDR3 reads CASSHNMGHPYEQYF. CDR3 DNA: TGTGCCAGCAGTCACAACATGGGACACCCCTACGAGCAGTACTTC.

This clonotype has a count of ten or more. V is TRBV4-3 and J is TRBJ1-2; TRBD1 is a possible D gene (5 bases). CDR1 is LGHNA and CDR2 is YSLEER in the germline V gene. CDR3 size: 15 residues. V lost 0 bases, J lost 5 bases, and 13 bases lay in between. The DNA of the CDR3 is TGCGCCAGCAGCCAAGAAATGAGGACACCGTATGGCTACACCTTC. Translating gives CASSQEMRTPYGYTF.

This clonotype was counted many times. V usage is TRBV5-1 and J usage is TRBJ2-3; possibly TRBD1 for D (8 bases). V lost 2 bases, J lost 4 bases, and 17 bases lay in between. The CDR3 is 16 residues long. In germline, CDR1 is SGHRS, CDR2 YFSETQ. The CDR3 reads CASSFGQGGGPDTQYF. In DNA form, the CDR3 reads TGCGCCAGCAGCTTCGGACAGGGAGGGGGTCCAGATACGCAGTATTTT.

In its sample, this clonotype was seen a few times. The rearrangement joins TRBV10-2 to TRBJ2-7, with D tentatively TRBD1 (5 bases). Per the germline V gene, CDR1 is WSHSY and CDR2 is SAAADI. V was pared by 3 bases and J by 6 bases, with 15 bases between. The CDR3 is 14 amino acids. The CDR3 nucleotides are TGCGCCAGCAGTGACAGGGTAGGGCCCCTCGAGCAGTACTTC. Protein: CASSDRVGPLEQYF.

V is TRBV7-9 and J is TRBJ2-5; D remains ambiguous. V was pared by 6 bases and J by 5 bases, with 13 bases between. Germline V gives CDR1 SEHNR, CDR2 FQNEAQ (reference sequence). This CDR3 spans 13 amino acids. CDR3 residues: CASSNLYGETQYF. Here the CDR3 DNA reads TGTGCCAGCAGTAACTTATATGGGGAGACCCAGTACTTC.